Following are 30 T cell receptor beta chains from one sample sequenced in a study of T-cell reconstitution after alpha-beta-depleted transplantation in children. The library targeted TCRbeta and was prepared with unique molecular identifiers. TCRdb reprocessed the PCR reads via MiXCR and lists one record per CDR3 protein. The sample includes around 22,000 distinct CDR3 sequences, approximately 11% of them seen just once. The material sequenced was PBMCs from the stem cell graft donor, taken from the stem cell graft. These receptor sequences come from a human donor who donated a stem cell graft to a child with chronic granulomatous disease.

This clonotype has ten or more counts. The chain couples TRBV20-1 to TRBJ2-6; D gene uncertain. V gave up 6 bases and J gave up 2 bases, with 11 bases separating them. The CDR3 length is 14 residues. Germline V CDR1 and CDR2: DFQATT, SNEGSKA (reference sequence). The CDR3: CSARDGAGANVLTF. The CDR3 nucleotides are TGCAGTGCCCGAGACGGAGCTGGGGCCAACGTCCTGACTTTC.

This clonotype has a handful of counts. The junction differs from germline at one of its ends, possibly a read error. The V call is TRBV20-1, the J call TRBJ2-6, with 7 nucleotides matching TRBD2. In germline, CDR1 is DFQATT, CDR2 SNEGSKA (reference sequence). The CDR3 is 15 amino acids. This CDR3 is CSAPPAGSGANGLTF. CDR3 coding DNA: TGCAGTGCCCCCCCAGCGGGATCTGGGGCCAACGGCCTGACTTTC.

This clonotype was seen repeatedly, ten times or more. The chain carries TRBV7-8 and TRBJ2-1; TRBD2 matches at 11 bases. This CDR3 has 14 amino acids. The germline gives CDR1 SGHVS, CDR2 FQNEAQ. J lost 2 bases, V lost 7 bases, and 1 base had no gene match. The CDR3 DNA follows: TGTGCCAGCATGGGACTAGCGGCCTACAATGAGCAGTTCTTC. Protein product: CASMGLAAYNEQFF.

In this sample, this clonotype turned up a few times. CDR3 sequence: CSERTGLQETQYF. For the CDR3, the DNA is TGCAGCGAGCGGACAGGGCTACAAGAGACCCAGTACTTC. V usage is TRBV29-1 and J usage is TRBJ2-5; TRBD1 agrees at 8 bases. CDR3 length equals 13 residues. The trim removed 7 bases at V and 2 bases at J, leaving 6 bases unmatched. The germline V gene encodes CDR1 SQVTM and CDR2 ANQGSEA.

This clonotype was recorded at least ten times. The chain combines TRBV5-5 with TRBJ1-1, with a tentative D call TRBD1 (6 bases). Germline V gene lookup returns CDR1 SGHKS and CDR2 YYEKEE (reference sequence). The V end was cut by 5 bases, the J end by 3 bases, with 17 bases between. There are 15 residues in the CDR3. CDR3 residues: CASRRDNGKDTEAFF. CDR3 DNA sequence: TGTGCCAGCAGGCGGGACAACGGGAAGGACACTGAAGCTTTCTTT.

This clonotype was counted ten times or more. The rearrangement joins TRBV20-1 to TRBJ2-3, with D perhaps matching TRBD1 or TRBD2 (5 bases each). CDR3 length: 10 amino acids. Trimming cost V 0 bases and J 10 bases, with 5 bases left between them. Looked up from germline, CDR1 is DFQATT and CDR2 is SNEGSKA (reference sequence). CDR3 sequence (DNA): TGCAGTGCTAGAGAGGGGGCGCAGTATTTT. Encoded protein: CSAREGAQYF.

This clonotype occurred many times. The J gene is TRBJ2-3, the V gene TRBV11-2, with D possibly being TRBD2 (7 bases). The CDR3 runs 18 residues. V lost 0 bases to trimming and J lost 2 bases, with 18 bases between them. The germline CDR1 and CDR2 sequences are SGHAT and FQNNGV. The CDR3 DNA is TGTGCCAGCAGCTTAGAGGGTAGGGGGAGGGCCTCCACAGATACGCAGTATTTT. It encodes CASSLEGRGRASTDTQYF. Full variable domain (outside the CDR3, taken from reference TRBV11-2 and TRBJ2-3): EAGVAQSPRYKIIEKRQSVAFWCNPISGHATLYWYQQILGQGPKLLIQFQNNGVVDDSQLPKDRFSAERLKGVDSTLKIQPAKLEDSAVYLCASSLEGRGRASTDTQYFGPGTRLTVL.

This clonotype was observed a handful of times. The genes are TRBV15 and TRBJ2-7, with 14 bases lining up with TRBD2. Trimming cost V 4 bases and J 6 bases; bases outside gene matches: 2. The CDR3 loop spans 14 amino acids. CDR1 is LNHNV, CDR2 YYDKDF, per germline (reference sequence). The CDR3 spells CATSTGTSGSEQYF. CDR3 in DNA: TGTGCCACCAGCACCGGGACTAGCGGGAGCGAGCAGTACTTC.

In this sample, this clonotype turned up many times. J is TRBJ1-1 and V is TRBV5-1; 7 positions agree with TRBD1. The CDR3 consists of 17 residues. Germline CDR1 reads SGHRS; CDR2 reads YFSETQ. With V trimmed by 4 bases and J by 0 bases, 12 bases remained unmatched. The CDR3 DNA reads as TGCGCCAGCAGCCTATTCGGACAGGATTTCATGAACACTGAAGCTTTCTTT. It translates to CASSLFGQDFMNTEAFF.

This clonotype was detected many times. The V and J genes are TRBV7-2 and TRBJ1-5, with a tentative D call TRBD1 (6 bases). The CDR3 consists of 15 residues. Germline values: CDR1 SGHTA, CDR2 FQGNSA. Trimming took 1 base from V and 4 from J, leaving 11 bases between them. The CDR3 sequence: CASSLDGGANQPQHF. In nucleotides, the CDR3 is TGTGCCAGCAGCTTAGACGGGGGCGCAAATCAGCCCCAGCATTTT.

This clonotype was detected many times. J is TRBJ2-2 and V is TRBV5-1, with a weak D call TRBD2 (6 bases). Trimming pared 5 bases from V and 13 bases from J, leaving 24 bases between. Germline lookup yields CDR1 SGHRS and CDR2 YFSETQ. The CDR3 extends over 15 amino acids. CDR3 sequence reads: CASRDGQGGSPMLFF. The CDR3 nucleotides read TGCGCCAGCAGGGATGGCCAGGGAGGAAGCCCTATGCTGTTTTTT. Together with reference TRBV5-1 and TRBJ2-2, the CDR3 gives the full variable domain: KAGVTQTPRYLIKTRGQQVTLSCSPISGHRSVSWYQQTPGQGLQFLFEYFSETQRNKGNFPGRFSGRQFSNSRSEMNVSTLELGDSALYLCASRDGQGGSPMLFFGEGSRLTVL.

This clonotype was seen many times. CDR3 in amino acids: CASSTGLAGSYEQYF. The CDR3 nucleotides read TGCGCCAGCAGCACCGGACTAGCGGGGTCCTACGAGCAGTACTTC. The V call is TRBV5-1, the J call TRBJ2-7; 12 bases align to TRBD2. The V gene end was trimmed by 4 bases and the J gene end by 1 base; junction bases not matched to a gene: 3. CDR1 and CDR2 from the germline V gene are SGHRS and YFSETQ. The length of the CDR3 is 15 residues. Variable domain in full (rest from reference TRBV5-1 and TRBJ2-7): KAGVTQTPRYLIKTRGQQVTLSCSPISGHRSVSWYQQTPGQGLQFLFEYFSETQRNKGNFPGRFSGRQFSNSRSEMNVSTLELGDSALYLCASSTGLAGSYEQYFGPGTRLTVT.

This clonotype was seen ten or more times. The chain joins TRBV7-2 to TRBJ2-3, with D perhaps TRBD2 (6 bases). The CDR3 is 15 amino acids. Germline CDR1 and CDR2: SGHTA and FQGNSA. Trimming removed 3 bases from V and 2 bases from J, with 12 bases in between. Written as DNA, the CDR3 is TGTGCCAGCAGCTTTCGTGCTAGCGACACAGATACGCAGTATTTT. Translated: CASSFRASDTDTQYF. Full variable domain (remainder filled in from reference TRBV7-2 and TRBJ2-3): GAGVSQSPSNKVTEKGKDVELRCDPISGHTALYWYRQSLGQGLEFLIYFQGNSAPDKSGLPSDRFSAERTGGSVSTLTIQRTQQEDSAVYLCASSFRASDTDTQYFGPGTRLTVL.

There are many counts of this clonotype. The CDR3 DNA reads TGTGCCAGCAGTGAGAGGGGCGAGCAGTACTTC. This encodes CASSERGEQYF. The chain is built from TRBV28 and TRBJ2-7; possibly TRBD1 or TRBD2 for D (5 bases each). The CDR3 sequence is 11 residues long. V lost 5 bases and J lost 6, with 8 bases in between. The germline V gene encodes CDR1 MDHEN and CDR2 SYDVKM.

This chain uses TRBV12-3 or TRBV12-4 with TRBJ2-5, with D uncertain. This CDR3 has 13 amino acids. Deletions cut 6 bases from V and 3 bases from J, with 11 bases between. The CDR3 loop reads CASSSDNEETQYF. The CDR3 DNA sequence: TGTGCCAGCAGCTCCGACAACGAAGAGACCCAGTACTTC.

This clonotype appeared a few times. This sequence joins TRBV13 and TRBJ2-1; 7 bases map to TRBD1. There are 15 residues in the CDR3. The germline CDR1 and CDR2 sequences are PRHDT and FYEKMQ (reference sequence). V lost 2 bases, J lost 8 bases, and 9 bases stayed unmatched. The CDR3 loop reads CASSLRGRGNDEQFF. As DNA, the CDR3 is TGTGCCAGCAGCTTAAGAGGCAGGGGGAACGATGAGCAGTTCTTC. Full variable domain (rest looked up from reference TRBV13 and TRBJ2-1): AAGVIQSPRHLIKEKRETATLKCYPIPRHDTVYWYQQGPGQDPQFLISFYEKMQSDKGSIPDRFSAQQFSDYHSELNMSSLELGDSALYFCASSLRGRGNDEQFFGPGTRLTVL.

This chain uses TRBV20-1 with TRBJ1-5; 8 bases are shared with TRBD1. The CDR3 loop spans 14 amino acids. Germline V gene lookup returns CDR1 DFQATT and CDR2 SNEGSKA (reference sequence). After removal of 1 base from V and 5 bases from J, the junction contained 4 bases not matched to a gene. CDR3 in DNA: TGCAGTGCTAGAGGACAGGGGTTCGATCAGCCCCAGCATTTT. The encoded protein is CSARGQGFDQPQHF.

This clonotype showed up just once. V gene TRBV5-1 combines with J gene TRBJ2-5; tentatively, D is TRBD2 (5 bases). The CDR3 sequence is 14 residues long. V gave up 9 bases and J gave up 2 bases, with 17 bases separating them. Germline CDR1 and CDR2: SGHRS and YFSETQ. The CDR3: CATQPSGVQETQYF. DNA of the CDR3: TGCGCCACCCAGCCTTCCGGGGTACAAGAGACCCAGTACTTC.

This clonotype occurred many times. In DNA form, the CDR3 reads TGCGCCAGCAGCCGATCCGTGCAGGCGAACACCGGGGAGCTGTTTTTT. It specifies CASSRSVQANTGELFF. V is TRBV5-1 and J is TRBJ2-2; D is ambiguous. Germline CDR1 and CDR2: SGHRS and YFSETQ. The CDR3 contains 16 residues. The ends were cut back, 4 bases at V and 0 bases at J, with 13 bases in the middle.

The table lists this clonotype with many counts. The CDR3 region has the DNA TGCAGCGTTGAGGGTTGGGGCACCTTGGATACCGGGGAGCTGTTTTTT. Encoded protein: CSVEGWGTLDTGELFF. The V and J genes are TRBV29-1 and TRBJ2-2; D possibly corresponds to TRBD1 (5 bases). CDR1 is SQVTM and CDR2 is ANQGSEA in the germline V gene. V was cut by 3 bases and J by 5 bases, with 19 bases left in between. This CDR3 spans 16 amino acids.

This clonotype was picked up many times. The chain carries TRBV7-2 and TRBJ2-1; TRBD1 might be the D (6 bases). Germline CDR1 and CDR2: SGHTA and FQGNSA. CDR3 size: 14 residues. V lost 3 bases to trimming and J lost 4 bases, with 10 bases between them. CDR3 amino acids: CASSLRGSYNEQFF. The CDR3 region has the DNA TGTGCCAGCAGCTTGAGGGGGAGTTACAATGAGCAGTTCTTC.

This clonotype has a count of ten or more. V usage is TRBV7-2 and J usage is TRBJ2-3, with a possible D match to TRBD1 (6 bases). With 5 bases removed from V and 4 bases from J, the gap between germline ends came to 19 bases. This CDR3 has 16 amino acids. The germline gives CDR1 SGHTA, CDR2 FQGNSA. The CDR3 region is CASSDPRDNFPDTQYF. CDR3 nucleotides: TGTGCCAGCAGCGATCCTCGGGACAACTTCCCAGATACGCAGTATTTT.

This clonotype was found many times. The chain joins TRBV5-1 to TRBJ2-6, with no clear D. Trimming shortened V by 4 bases and J by 0 bases, and 8 bases separated the two germline ends. The germline V gene encodes CDR1 SGHRS and CDR2 YFSETQ. CDR3 length: 15 amino acids. Written as DNA, the CDR3 is TGCGCCAGCAGCCAGTGGAGCTCTGGGGCCAACGTCCTGACTTTC. It translates to CASSQWSSGANVLTF.

There are many counts of this clonotype. The chain joins TRBV20-1 to TRBJ2-3, with TRBD1 matching 7 bases. CDR1 and CDR2 (germline): DFQATT, SNEGSKA (reference sequence). CDR3 length: 17 amino acids. With 4 bases clipped from V and 0 bases from J, the junction kept 13 bases outside the gene matches. CDR3 sequence (DNA): TGCAGTGCTAATCGCCAACAGGGGCACACTAGCACAGATACGCAGTATTTT. This sequence encodes CSANRQQGHTSTDTQYF.

In its sample, this clonotype was seen many times. This chain connects TRBV7-7 to TRBJ2-5, with TRBD2 as a possible D gene (6 bases). CDR1 and CDR2 from the germline V gene are SSHAT and FNYEAQ (reference sequence). This CDR3 is built from 18 residues. Trimming took off 1 base at V and 5 bases at J, with 23 bases between the two ends. This chain's CDR3 is CASSLVGGISEVGETQYF. The CDR3, as DNA: TGTGCCAGCAGCTTAGTCGGAGGGATTTCGGAGGTGGGGGAGACCCAGTACTTC.

This clonotype was seen ten or more times. The junction shows a germline mismatch at one end, possibly a read error. The chain employs TRBV20-1 and TRBJ2-7, with 8 bases lining up with TRBD2. Germline CDR1 and CDR2: DFQATT and SNEGSKA (reference sequence). CDR3 length: 17 amino acids. The DNA for the CDR3 is TGCTGTGCTACCGGAGGGGGTCGGGGGGGCCTTAATAGCGAGCAGTACTTC. This codes for CCATGGGRGGLNSEQYF.

In its sample, this clonotype was seen many times. V usage is TRBV6-2 or TRBV6-3 and J usage is TRBJ2-2; 7 bases are shared with TRBD1. The germline gives CDR1 MNHEY, CDR2 SVGEGT. J was trimmed by 2 bases and V by 4 bases; bases with no gene match: 4. There are 15 residues in the CDR3. The CDR3 coding sequence is TGTGCCAGCAGTTGGGGGACAGTAAACACCGGGGAGCTGTTTTTT. It is translated as CASSWGTVNTGELFF.

This clonotype was seen ten or more times. V and J are TRBV5-1 and TRBJ2-5; 9 bases are shared with TRBD2. Germline V lookup: CDR1 SGHRS, CDR2 YFSETQ. With V trimmed by 5 bases and J by 5 bases, 7 bases remained unmatched. There are 14 residues in the CDR3. The CDR3 here is CASRPGLAGETQYF. The CDR3 DNA is TGCGCCAGCAGACCGGGACTAGCCGGGGAGACCCAGTACTTC. Together with reference TRBV5-1 and TRBJ2-5, the CDR3 gives the full variable domain: KAGVTQTPRYLIKTRGQQVTLSCSPISGHRSVSWYQQTPGQGLQFLFEYFSETQRNKGNFPGRFSGRQFSNSRSEMNVSTLELGDSALYLCASRPGLAGETQYFGPGTRLLVL.

This clonotype was recorded at least ten times. The V gene is TRBV5-1, the J gene TRBJ1-5; D possibly corresponds to TRBD1 (6 bases). Trimming took 0 bases from V and 0 from J, leaving 7 bases between them. The CDR3 has 15 amino acids. Germline V gene data show CDR1 as SGHRS and CDR2 as YFSETQ. Here the CDR3 reads CASSLEDSSNQPQHF. The CDR3 nucleotides read TGCGCCAGCAGCTTGGAGGACAGTAGCAATCAGCCCCAGCATTTT.

This clonotype was picked up many times. The J gene is TRBJ1-1, the V gene TRBV24-1; D is undetermined. Germline CDR1 KGHDR, CDR2 SFDVKD. The V gene lost 1 base and the J gene lost 11 bases, with 10 bases spanning the gap. The CDR3 has 12 residues. CDR3 protein: CATSDFAGEAFF. CDR3 in DNA: TGTGCCACCAGTGATTTTGCGGGTGAGGCTTTCTTT.